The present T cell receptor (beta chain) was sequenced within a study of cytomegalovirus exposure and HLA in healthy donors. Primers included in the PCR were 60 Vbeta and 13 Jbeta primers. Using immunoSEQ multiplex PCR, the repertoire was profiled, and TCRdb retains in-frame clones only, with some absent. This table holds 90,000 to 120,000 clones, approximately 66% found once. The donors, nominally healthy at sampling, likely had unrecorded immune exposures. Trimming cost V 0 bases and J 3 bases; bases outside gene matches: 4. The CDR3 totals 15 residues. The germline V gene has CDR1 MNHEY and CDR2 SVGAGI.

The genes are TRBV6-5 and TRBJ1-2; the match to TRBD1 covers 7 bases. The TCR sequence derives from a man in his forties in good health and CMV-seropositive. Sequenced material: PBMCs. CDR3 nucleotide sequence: TGTGCCAGCAGTTACTCAGGAGGGGGCGACTATGGCTACACCTTC. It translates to CASSYSGGGDYGYTF.